The present entry profiles one T cell receptor (beta chain) with its context. Antigen unknown. The data belong to a study of cytomegalovirus exposure and HLA in healthy donors. Study-wide results and caveats: The study labeled 164 TCR beta chains cytomegalovirus-associated. The authors considered a cluster of highly shared sequence variants likely to be a sequencing artifact.

This PCR relied on a set of 60 Vbeta primers and 13 Jbeta primers. Repertoires were generated with immunoSEQ multiplex PCR, while TCRdb's copy carries only in-frame clones and drops some. The sample includes under 200,000 clones, roughly 77% of them seen just once. CDR1 SNHLY and CDR2 FYNNEI come from the germline V gene. The CDR3 has 18 amino acids. V was clipped by 2 bases and J by 2 bases, with 19 bases between them. The sequenced sample was PBMCs. The TCR sequence derives from a male donor in good health and CMV-seropositive. The chain links TRBV2 to TRBJ1-3, with unresolved D. Written as DNA, the CDR3 is TGTGCCAGCAGTGAACAATCTTCGAGGTCGCTTGCTGGAAACACCATATATTTT. Its translation is CASSEQSSRSLAGNTIYF.